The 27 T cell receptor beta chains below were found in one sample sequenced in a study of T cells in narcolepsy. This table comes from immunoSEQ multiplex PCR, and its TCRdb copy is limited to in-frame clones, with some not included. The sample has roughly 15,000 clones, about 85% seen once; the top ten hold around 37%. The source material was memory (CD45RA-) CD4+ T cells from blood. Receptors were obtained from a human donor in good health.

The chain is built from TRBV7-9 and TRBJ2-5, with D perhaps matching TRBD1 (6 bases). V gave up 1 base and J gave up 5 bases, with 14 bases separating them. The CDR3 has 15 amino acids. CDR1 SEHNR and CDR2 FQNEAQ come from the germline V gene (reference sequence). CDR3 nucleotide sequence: TGTGCCAGCAGCTTAGGTACAGGGAGCCAGGAGACCCAGTACTTC. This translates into CASSLGTGSQETQYF.

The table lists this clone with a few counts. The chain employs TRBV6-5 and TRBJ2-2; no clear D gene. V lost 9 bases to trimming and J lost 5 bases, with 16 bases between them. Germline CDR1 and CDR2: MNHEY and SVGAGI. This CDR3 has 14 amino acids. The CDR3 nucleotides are TGTGCCAGTTCCATGACACTTATGACCGGGGAGCTGTTTTTT. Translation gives CASSMTLMTGELFF.

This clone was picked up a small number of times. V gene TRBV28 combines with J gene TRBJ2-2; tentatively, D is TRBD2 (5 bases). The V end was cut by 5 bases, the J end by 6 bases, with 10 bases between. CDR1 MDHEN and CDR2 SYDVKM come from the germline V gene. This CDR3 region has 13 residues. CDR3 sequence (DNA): TGTGCCAGCAGTCTGGGAGTGCCCGGGGAGCTGTTTTTT. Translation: CASSLGVPGELFF.

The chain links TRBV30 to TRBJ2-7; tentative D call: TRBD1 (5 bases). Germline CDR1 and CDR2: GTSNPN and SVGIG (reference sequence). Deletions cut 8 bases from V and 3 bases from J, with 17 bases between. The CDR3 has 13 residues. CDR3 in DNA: TGTGCCGCCGCGGAAGGGGTCGGCTACGAGCAGTACTTC. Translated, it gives CAAAEGVGYEQYF. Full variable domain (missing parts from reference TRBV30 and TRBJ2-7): SQTIHQWPATLVQPVGSPLSLECTVEGTSNPNLYWYRQAAGRGLQLLFYSVGIGQISSEVPQNLSASRPQDRQFILSSKKLLLSDSGFYLCAAAEGVGYEQYFGPGTRLTVT.

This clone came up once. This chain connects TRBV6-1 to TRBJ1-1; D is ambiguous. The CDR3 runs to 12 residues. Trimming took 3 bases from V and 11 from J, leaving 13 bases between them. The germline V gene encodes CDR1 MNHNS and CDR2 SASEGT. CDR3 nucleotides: TGTGCCAGCAGTGATGTGCCTAGGGTCGCTTTCTTT. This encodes CASSDVPRVAFF.

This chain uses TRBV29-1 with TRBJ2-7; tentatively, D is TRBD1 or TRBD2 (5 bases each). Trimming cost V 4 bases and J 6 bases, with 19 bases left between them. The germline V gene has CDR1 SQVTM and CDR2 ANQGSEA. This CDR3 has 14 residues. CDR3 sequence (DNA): TGCAGCGTTGGAAAGGGGAGTCGATACGGCGAGCAGTACTTC. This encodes CSVGKGSRYGEQYF.

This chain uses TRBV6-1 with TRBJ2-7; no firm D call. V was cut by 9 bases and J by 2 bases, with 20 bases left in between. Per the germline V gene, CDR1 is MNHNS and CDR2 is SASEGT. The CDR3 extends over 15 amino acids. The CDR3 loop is CASSFDDTRPYEQYF. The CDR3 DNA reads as TGTGCCAGTAGTTTTGACGACACGAGACCCTACGAGCAGTACTTC.

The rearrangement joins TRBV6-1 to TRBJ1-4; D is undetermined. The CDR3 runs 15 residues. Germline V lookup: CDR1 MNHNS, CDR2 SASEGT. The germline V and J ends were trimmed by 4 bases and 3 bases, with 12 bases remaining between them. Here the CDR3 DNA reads TGTGCCAGCAGTGGCCGGGAGACGGCTAATGAAAAACTGTTTTTT. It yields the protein CASSGRETANEKLFF.

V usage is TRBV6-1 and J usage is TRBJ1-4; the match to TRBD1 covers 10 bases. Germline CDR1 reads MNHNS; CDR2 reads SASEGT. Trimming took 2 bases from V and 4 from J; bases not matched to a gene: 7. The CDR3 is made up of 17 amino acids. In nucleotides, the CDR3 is TGTGCCAGCAGTGAATCGACTGGGGACAGGGGTAATGAAAAACTGTTTTTT. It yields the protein CASSESTGDRGNEKLFF.

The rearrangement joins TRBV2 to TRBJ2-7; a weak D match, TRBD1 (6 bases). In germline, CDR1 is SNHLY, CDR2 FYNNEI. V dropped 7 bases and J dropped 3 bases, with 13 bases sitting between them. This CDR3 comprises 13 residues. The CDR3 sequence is CASKKGELYEQYF. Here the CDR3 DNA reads TGTGCCAGCAAGAAGGGGGAGCTCTACGAGCAGTACTTC.

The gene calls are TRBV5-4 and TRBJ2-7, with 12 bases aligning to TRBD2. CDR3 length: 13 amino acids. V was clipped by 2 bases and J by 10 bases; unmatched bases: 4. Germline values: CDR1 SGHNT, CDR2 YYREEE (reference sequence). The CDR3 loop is CASSFGLAGSQYF. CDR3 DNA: TGTGCCAGCAGCTTCGGACTAGCGGGGAGTCAGTACTTC.

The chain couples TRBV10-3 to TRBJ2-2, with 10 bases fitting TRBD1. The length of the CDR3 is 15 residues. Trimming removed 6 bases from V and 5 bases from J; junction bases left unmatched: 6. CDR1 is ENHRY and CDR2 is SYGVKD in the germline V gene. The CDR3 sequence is CAIRRQGARTGELFF. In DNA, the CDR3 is TGTGCCATCAGACGACAGGGGGCACGAACCGGGGAGCTGTTTTTT.

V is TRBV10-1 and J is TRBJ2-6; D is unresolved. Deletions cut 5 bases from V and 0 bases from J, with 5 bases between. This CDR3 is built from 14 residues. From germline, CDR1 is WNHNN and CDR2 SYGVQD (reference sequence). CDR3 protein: CASSHSSGANVLTF. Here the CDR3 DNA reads TGCGCCAGCAGTCACAGCTCTGGGGCCAACGTCCTGACTTTC.

CDR3 DNA: TGTGCCAGCAGCTTGGAAGTGGCGTACAATGAGCAGTTCTTC. It codes for CASSLEVAYNEQFF. The genes are TRBV5-5 and TRBJ2-1; D gene unclear. CDR1 is SGHKS, CDR2 YYEKEE, per germline (reference sequence). V was shortened by 0 bases and J by 4 bases, with 8 bases between the two germline ends. This CDR3 spans 14 amino acids.

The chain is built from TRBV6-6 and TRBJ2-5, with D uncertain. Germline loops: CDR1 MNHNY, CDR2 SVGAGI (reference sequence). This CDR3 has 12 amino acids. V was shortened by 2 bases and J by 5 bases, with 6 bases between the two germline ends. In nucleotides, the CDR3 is TGTGCCAGCAGTTACGGTCTGGAGACCCAGTACTTC. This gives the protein CASSYGLETQYF.

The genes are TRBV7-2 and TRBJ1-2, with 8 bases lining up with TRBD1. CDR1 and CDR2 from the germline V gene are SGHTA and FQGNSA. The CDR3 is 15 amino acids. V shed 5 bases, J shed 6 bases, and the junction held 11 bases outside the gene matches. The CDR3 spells CASSVWDRPTHGYTF. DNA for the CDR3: TGTGCCAGCAGCGTTTGGGACAGGCCGACCCATGGCTACACCTTC.

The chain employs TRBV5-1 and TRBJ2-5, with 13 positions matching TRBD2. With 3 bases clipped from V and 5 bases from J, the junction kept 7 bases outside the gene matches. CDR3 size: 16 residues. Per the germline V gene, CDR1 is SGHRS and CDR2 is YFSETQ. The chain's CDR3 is CASSSLLAGGGETQYF. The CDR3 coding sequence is TGCGCCAGCAGCTCGCTACTAGCGGGAGGGGGTGAGACCCAGTACTTC.

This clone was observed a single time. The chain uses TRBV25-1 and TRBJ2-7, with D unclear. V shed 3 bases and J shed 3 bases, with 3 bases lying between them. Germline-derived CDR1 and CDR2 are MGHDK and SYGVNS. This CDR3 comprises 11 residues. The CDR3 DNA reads TGTGCCAGCAGTGACGTCTACGAGCAGTACTTC. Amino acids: CASSDVYEQYF.

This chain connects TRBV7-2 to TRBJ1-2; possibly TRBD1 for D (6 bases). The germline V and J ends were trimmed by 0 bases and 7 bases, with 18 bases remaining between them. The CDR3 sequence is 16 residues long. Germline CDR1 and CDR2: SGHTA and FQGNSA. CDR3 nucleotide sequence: TGTGCCAGCAGCTTAGCCCCCGGGGGGGCGGGGTCTGGCTACACCTTC. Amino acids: CASSLAPGGAGSGYTF.

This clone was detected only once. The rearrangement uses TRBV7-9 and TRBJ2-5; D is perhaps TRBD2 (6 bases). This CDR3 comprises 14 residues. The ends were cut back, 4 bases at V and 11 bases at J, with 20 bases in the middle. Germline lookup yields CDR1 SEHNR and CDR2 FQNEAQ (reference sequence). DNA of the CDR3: TGTGCCAGCAGCTCCAATCGCCAAGGCGGGGAGCAGTACTTC. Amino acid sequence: CASSSNRQGGEQYF.

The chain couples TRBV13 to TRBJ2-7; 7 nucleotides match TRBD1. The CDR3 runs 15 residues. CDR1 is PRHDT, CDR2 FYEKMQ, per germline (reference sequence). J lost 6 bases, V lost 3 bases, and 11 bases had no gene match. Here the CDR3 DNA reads TGTGCCAGCAGCTTCGGTTTAAGGGGGCACGGCGAGCAGTACTTC. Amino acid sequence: CASSFGLRGHGEQYF. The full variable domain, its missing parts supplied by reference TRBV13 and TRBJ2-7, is AAGVIQSPRHLIKEKRETATLKCYPIPRHDTVYWYQQGPGQDPQFLISFYEKMQSDKGSIPDRFSAQQFSDYHSELNMSSLELGDSALYFCASSFGLRGHGEQYFGPGTRLTVT.

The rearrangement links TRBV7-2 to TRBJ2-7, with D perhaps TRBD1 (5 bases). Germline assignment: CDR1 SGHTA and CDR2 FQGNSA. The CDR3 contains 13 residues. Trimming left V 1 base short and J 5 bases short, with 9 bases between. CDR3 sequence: CASSLGGRDEQYF. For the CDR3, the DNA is TGTGCCAGCAGCTTAGGGGGCAGGGACGAGCAGTACTTC.

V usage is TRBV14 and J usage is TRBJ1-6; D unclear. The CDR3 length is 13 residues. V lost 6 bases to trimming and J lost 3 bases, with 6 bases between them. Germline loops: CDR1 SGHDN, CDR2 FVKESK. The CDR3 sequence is CASRNSYNSPLHF. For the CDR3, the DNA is TGTGCCAGCAGGAACAGCTATAATTCACCCCTCCACTTT.

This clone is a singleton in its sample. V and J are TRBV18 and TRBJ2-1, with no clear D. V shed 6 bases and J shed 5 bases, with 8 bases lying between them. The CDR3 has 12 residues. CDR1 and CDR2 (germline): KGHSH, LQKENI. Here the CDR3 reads CASSPRDNEQFF. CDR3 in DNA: TGTGCCAGCTCTCCCCGGGACAATGAGCAGTTCTTC.

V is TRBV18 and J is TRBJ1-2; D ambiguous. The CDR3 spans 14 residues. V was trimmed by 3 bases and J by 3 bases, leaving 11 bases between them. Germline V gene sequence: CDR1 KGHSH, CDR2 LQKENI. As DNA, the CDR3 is TGTGCCAGCTCACCGGCGAACAGCGACTATGGCTACACCTTC. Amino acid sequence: CASSPANSDYGYTF.

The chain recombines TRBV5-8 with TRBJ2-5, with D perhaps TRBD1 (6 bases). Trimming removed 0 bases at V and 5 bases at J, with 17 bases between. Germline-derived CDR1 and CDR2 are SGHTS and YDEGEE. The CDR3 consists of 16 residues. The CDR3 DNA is TGTGCCAGCAGCTTGGCCTCTACAGGGTTGGGGGAGACCCAGTACTTC. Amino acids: CASSLASTGLGETQYF.

The CDR3 protein is CAWNRIRDEQFF. CDR3 sequence (DNA): TGTGCCTGGAATCGTATCAGGGATGAGCAGTTCTTC. This rearrangement joins TRBV30 to TRBJ2-1; D might be TRBD1 (5 bases). CDR3 length: 12 amino acids. Germline CDR1 GTSNPN, CDR2 SVGIG (reference sequence). Deletions cut 4 bases from V and 8 bases from J, with 12 bases between.